The source of this T cell receptor beta chain is a study of cytomegalovirus exposure and HLA in healthy donors. Study results and limitations: There were some public TCRs occurring in many donors, but most TCR sequences were rare.

In the PCR, 60 Vbeta and 13 Jbeta primers were used. Here immunoSEQ multiplex PCR was the method, and the copy in TCRdb shows in-frame clones only, minus some. The sample has roughly 200,000 clones, 65% to 90% seen once; the top ten hold about 2.3%. Of note for this clone: Its target is not known.

Trimming pared 0 bases from V and 7 bases from J, leaving 6 bases between. The CDR3 loop spans 12 amino acids. Germline CDR1 and CDR2: MNHNS and SASEGT. The rearrangement links TRBV6-1 to TRBJ1-1; D remains ambiguous. What was sequenced was PBMCs. The TCR originated in a woman between 50 and 59 years old in good health and CMV-seronegative. The CDR3 DNA reads TGTGCCAGCAGTGAAGCCCCAGGTGAAGCTTTCTTT. Translation gives CASSEAPGEAFF.